This TCR beta chain was identified in a study of PD-L1 blockade in urothelial cancer. Regarding time point: pretreatment peripheral blood. What went into each PCR as a spike was synthetic TCR analog templates. Clones were sequenced by immunoSEQ multiplex PCR, and TCRdb holds only the in-frame ones, with some missing. The table lists some 56,000 clones, more than 75% of them singletons, with approximately 1.4% in the top ten. This clone was counted a single time. The starting material was PBMCs, obtained around atezolizumab (anti-PD-L1) treatment. This clonotype was sampled from a man aged 50 to 60 with urothelial cancer.

CDR3 DNA sequence: TGCAGTGCTTTGGGCGGGAGTTCCCTCCACTTT. Translation: CSALGGSSLHF. J is TRBJ1-6 and V is TRBV20-1; no definite D call. Germline V CDR1 and CDR2: DFQATT, SNEGSKA (reference sequence). The CDR3 has 11 residues. V was clipped by 5 bases and J by 14 bases, with 13 bases between them.